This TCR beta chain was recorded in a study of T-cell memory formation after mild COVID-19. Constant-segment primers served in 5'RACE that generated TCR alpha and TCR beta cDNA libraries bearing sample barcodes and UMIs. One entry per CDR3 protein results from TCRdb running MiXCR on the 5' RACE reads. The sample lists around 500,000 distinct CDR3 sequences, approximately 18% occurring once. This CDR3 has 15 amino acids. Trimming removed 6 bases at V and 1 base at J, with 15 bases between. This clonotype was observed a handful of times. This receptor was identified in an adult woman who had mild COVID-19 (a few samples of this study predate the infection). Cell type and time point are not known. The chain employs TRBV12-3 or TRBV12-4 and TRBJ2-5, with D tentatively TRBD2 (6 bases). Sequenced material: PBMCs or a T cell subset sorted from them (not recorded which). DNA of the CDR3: TGTGCCAGCAGCCGACACGGGGGTGGCCAAGAGACCCAGTACTTC. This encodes CASSRHGGGQETQYF.